A single sample gave rise to the 4 T cell receptor beta chains below, sequenced in a study of Ad26.COV2.S vaccination and SARS-CoV-2 variants. TCRdb's table, derived via immunoSEQ multiplex PCR, lists solely in-frame clones and lacks some. Here the sample spans hundreds of thousands of clones, about nine tenths being singletons. The treatment denotes: some 20 received Ad26.COV2.S at low or high dose, single or two shots; 5 received placebo; per-sample allocation not given. Repertoires come from day 63 after the first vaccine or placebo injection. Sequenced material: peripheral blood, taken in a trial of Ad26.COV2.S vaccine versus placebo. These receptors came from a person between 18 and 60 years old who received the Ad26.COV2.S COVID-19 vaccine or a placebo.

This clone appeared once. The chain uses TRBV5-1 and TRBJ2-1; 12 nucleotides agree with TRBD2. The CDR3 contains 17 residues. The germline CDR1 and CDR2 sequences are SGHRS and YFSETQ. J was trimmed by 5 bases and V by 2 bases; bases with no gene match: 8. CDR3 in DNA: TGCGCCAGCAGCTTATTCGGACTAGCGGGGATTAACAATGAGCAGTTCTTC. Amino acid sequence: CASSLFGLAGINNEQFF.

This chain joins TRBV6-2 or TRBV6-3 and TRBJ1-5; 10 bases map to TRBD1. The trim removed 4 bases at V and 6 bases at J, leaving 6 bases unmatched. The V gene's germline CDR1 is MNHEY and CDR2 SVGEGT. The CDR3 is 15 residues long. CDR3 nucleotides: TGTGCCAGCAGTTCGACAGGGGGCGGCGGTCAGCCCCAGCATTTT. Amino acid sequence: CASSSTGGGGQPQHF.

This clone was picked up one time. CDR3 bases: TGTGCCAGTAGTCCCGGCCCGGGACAGGGGACTGGAAACACCATATATTTT. Translated: CASSPGPGQGTGNTIYF. The rearrangement joins TRBV19 to TRBJ1-3; 10 bases align to TRBD1. V gave up 5 bases and J gave up 2 bases; unmatched junction bases: 9. The CDR3 contains 17 residues. The germline CDR1 and CDR2 sequences are LNHDA and SQIVND (reference sequence).

The V gene is TRBV11-2, the J gene TRBJ1-5, with D hard to call. Germline CDR1 SGHAT, CDR2 FQNNGV. The V end lost 5 bases, the J end lost 4 bases, and 12 bases lay between the germline ends. CDR3 length: 14 residues. The CDR3 sequence is CASSDPPQNQPQHF. CDR3 DNA: TGTGCCAGCAGCGATCCGCCCCAGAATCAGCCCCAGCATTTT.